This T cell receptor beta chain was sequenced during a study of cytomegalovirus exposure and HLA in healthy donors. The PCR made use of 60 Vbeta and 13 Jbeta primers. How the authors handled the data: In a later analysis, of about 80 million unique beta chains, roughly 10 million appeared in at least two donors. Method: immunoSEQ multiplex PCR; TCRdb's copy keeps in-frame clones and lacks some. V, J and clone size are taken as reported in that table, and D and trimming were inferred from the DNA itself. The sample consists of 110,000 to 150,000 clones, 80% to 90% of them appearing once. Everyone who donated was a healthy bone marrow donor. Comment on this clone: Other DNA sequences in the same sample also yield this CDR3.

The clonotype comes from a woman between 35 and 50 years old in good health and CMV-seropositive. The sequencing input was PBMCs.

This CDR3 reads CASSLGTGAGTGELFF. The CDR3 DNA follows: TGTGCCAGCAGTTTAGGCACGGGAGCTGGCACCGGGGAGCTGTTTTTT. This sequence joins TRBV7-3 and TRBJ2-2, with D maybe TRBD2 (6 bases). The CDR3 loop spans 16 amino acids. V was shortened by 6 bases and J by 4 bases, with 18 bases between the two germline ends. Germline CDR1 reads SGHTA; CDR2 reads FQGTGA.